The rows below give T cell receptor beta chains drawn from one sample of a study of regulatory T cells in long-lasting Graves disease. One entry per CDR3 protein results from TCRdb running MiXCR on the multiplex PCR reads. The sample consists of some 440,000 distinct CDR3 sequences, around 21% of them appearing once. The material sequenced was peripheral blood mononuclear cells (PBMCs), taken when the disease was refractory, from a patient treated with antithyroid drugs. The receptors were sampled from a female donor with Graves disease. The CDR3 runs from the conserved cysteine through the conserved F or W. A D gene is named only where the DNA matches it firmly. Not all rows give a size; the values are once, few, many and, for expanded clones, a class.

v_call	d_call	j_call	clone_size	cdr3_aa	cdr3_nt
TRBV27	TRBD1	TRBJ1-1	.	CASSSWTGESTEAFF	TGTGCCAGCAGTTCCTGGACAGGGGAGTCAACTGAAGCTTTCTTT
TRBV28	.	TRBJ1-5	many	CASERPRGNQPQHF	TGTGCCAGCGAACGACCTCGTGGCAATCAGCCCCAGCATTTT
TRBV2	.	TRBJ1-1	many	CASSDDGGDTEAFF	TGTGCCAGCAGTGACGACGGCGGGGACACTGAAGCTTTCTTT
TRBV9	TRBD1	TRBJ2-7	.	CASSTGQGPHYEQYF	TGTGCCAGCTCCACGGGACAGGGGCCACACTACGAGCAGTACTTC
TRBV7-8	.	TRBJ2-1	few	CASKWEGDYNEQFF	TGTGCCAGCAAGTGGGAGGGGGACTACAATGAGCAGTTCTTC
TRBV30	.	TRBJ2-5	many	CAWSGPAGETQYF	TGTGCCTGGAGTGGTCCCGCTGGCGAGACCCAGTACTTC
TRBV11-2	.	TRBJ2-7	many	CASRGLGDGEQYF	TGTGCCAGCAGGGGGCTGGGGGATGGCGAGCAGTACTTC
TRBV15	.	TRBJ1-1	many	CATSRPSREAFF	TGTGCCACCAGCAGACCTTCGCGCGAAGCTTTCTTT
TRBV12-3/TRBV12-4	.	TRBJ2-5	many	CASSSIGETQYF	TGTGCCAGCAGTTCGATCGGAGAGACCCAGTACTTC
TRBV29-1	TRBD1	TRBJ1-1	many	CSVYRGMNTEAFF	TGCAGCGTCTACAGGGGAATGAACACTGAAGCTTTCTTT
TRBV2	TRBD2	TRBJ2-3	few	CASRLAGEEYF	TGTGCCAGCAGACTAGCGGGAGAGGAGTATTTT
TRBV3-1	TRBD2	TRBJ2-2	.	CASSQSSGKNTGELFF	TGTGCCAGCAGCCAAAGTAGCGGGAAGAACACCGGGGAGCTGTTTTTT
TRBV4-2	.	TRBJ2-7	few	CASSQEDPGTQNEQYF	TGTGCCAGCAGCCAAGAGGACCCCGGGACCCAGAACGAGCAGTACTTC
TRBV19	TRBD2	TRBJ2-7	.	CASGLAGASYEQYF	TGTGCCAGCGGACTAGCGGGAGCCTCCTACGAGCAGTACTTC
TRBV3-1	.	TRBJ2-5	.	CASSQGLMIQETQYF	TGTGCCAGCAGCCAAGGCTTAATGATACAAGAGACCCAGTACTTC
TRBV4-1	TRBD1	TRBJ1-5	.	CASSLGQVTNQPQHF	TGCGCCAGCAGCCTGGGACAGGTCACCAATCAGCCCCAGCATTTT
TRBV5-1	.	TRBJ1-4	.	CASSAGRITTNEKLFF	TGCGCCAGCAGCGCCGGACGGATTACAACTAATGAAAAACTGTTTTTT
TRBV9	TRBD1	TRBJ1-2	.	CASSRTGDFYGYTF	TGTGCCAGCAGCAGAACAGGGGACTTCTATGGCTACACCTTC
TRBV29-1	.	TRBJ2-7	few	CSISPSGYEQYF	TGCAGCATCTCACCCAGCGGCTACGAGCAGTACTTC
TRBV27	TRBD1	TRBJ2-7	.	CASSPPQWTGDYEQYF	TGTGCCAGCAGTCCACCCCAATGGACAGGGGACTACGAGCAGTACTTC
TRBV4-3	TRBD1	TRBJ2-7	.	CASSQETGFYYEQYF	TGCGCCAGCAGCCAAGAGACAGGGTTCTACTACGAGCAGTACTTC
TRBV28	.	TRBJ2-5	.	CASSADTRQETQYF	TGTGCCAGCAGTGCGGATACCCGTCAAGAGACCCAGTACTTC
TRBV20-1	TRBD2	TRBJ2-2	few	CSAPQSASGDTGELFF	TGCAGTGCCCCCCAGTCGGCTAGCGGGGACACCGGGGAGCTGTTTTTT
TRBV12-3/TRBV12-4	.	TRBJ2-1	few	CASSLRTSLISDEQFF	TGTGCCAGCAGTTTAAGGACTTCCCTTATCAGCGATGAGCAGTTCTTC